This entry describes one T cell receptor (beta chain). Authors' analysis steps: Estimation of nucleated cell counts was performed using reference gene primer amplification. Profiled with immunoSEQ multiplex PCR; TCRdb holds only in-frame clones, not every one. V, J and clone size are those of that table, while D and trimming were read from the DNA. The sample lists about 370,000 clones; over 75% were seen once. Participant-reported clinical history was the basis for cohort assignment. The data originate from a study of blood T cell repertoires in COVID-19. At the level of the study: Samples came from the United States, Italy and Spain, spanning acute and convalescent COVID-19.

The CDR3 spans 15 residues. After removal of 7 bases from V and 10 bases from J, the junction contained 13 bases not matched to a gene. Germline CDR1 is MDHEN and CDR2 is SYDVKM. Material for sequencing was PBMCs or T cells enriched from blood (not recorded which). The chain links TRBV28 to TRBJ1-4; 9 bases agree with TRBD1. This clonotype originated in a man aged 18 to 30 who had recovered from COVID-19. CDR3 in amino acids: CASIPGGQGLRKLFF. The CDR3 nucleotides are TGTGCCAGCATCCCCGGGGGACAGGGTTTGAGAAAACTGTTTTTT. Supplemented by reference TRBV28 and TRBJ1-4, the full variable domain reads DVKVTQSSRYLVKRTGEKVFLECVQDMDHENMFWYRQDPGLGLRLIYFSYDVKMKEKGDIPEGYSVSREKKERFSLILESASTNQTSMYLCASIPGGQGLRKLFFGSGTQLSVL.